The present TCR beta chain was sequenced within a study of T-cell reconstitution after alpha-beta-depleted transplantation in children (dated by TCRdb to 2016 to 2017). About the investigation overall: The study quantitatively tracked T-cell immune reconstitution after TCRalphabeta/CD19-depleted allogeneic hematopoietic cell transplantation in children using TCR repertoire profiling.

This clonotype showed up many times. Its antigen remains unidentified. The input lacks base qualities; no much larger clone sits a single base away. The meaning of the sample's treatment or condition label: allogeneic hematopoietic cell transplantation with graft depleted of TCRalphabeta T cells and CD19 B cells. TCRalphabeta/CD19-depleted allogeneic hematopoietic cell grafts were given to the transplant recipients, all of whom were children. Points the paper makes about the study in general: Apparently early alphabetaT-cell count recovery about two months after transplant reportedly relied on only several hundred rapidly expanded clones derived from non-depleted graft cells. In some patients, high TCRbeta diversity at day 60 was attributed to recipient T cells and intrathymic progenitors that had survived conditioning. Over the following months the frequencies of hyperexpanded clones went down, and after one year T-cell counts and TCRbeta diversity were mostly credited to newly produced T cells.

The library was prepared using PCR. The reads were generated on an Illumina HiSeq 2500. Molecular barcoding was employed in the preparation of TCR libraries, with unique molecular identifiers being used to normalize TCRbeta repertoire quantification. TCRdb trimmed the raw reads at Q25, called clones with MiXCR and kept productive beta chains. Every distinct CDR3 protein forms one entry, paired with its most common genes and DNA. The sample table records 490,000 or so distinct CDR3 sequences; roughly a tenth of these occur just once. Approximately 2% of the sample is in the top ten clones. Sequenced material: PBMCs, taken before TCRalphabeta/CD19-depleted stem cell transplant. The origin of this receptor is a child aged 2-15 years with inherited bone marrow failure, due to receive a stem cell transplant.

The encoded CDR3 is CASSIRDSGELFF. The nucleotides are TGTGCCAGCAGCATCCGGGACTCAGGGGAGCTGTTTTTT. Recombination linked TRBV7-9 to TRBJ2-2, and TRBD2 may be the D gene, going by 6 matching bases. Via the germline V gene (reference sequence), CDR1 is SEHNR and CDR2 FQNEAQ. Its CDR3 holds 13 amino acids, cysteine through phenylalanine. The entry retains the CDR3 DNA only, 39 bases that are in frame from base 1. V drops 5 bases and J drops 8 bases, leaving 12 bases in between.